The clone carrying this T cell receptor (beta chain) has just one count. The antigen is undetermined. The data belong to a study of radiotherapy plus CTLA-4 blockade in lung cancer. Overall study context: The study recorded objective responses in 18% of patients and disease control in about 30%. Study results and caveats: Dynamics of early blood T cell clones, together with interferon-beta, were reportedly the best predictors of response. An expansion of tumor-derived TCR clones occurred in blood after radiotherapy plus ipilimumab.

The CDR3 is 11 residues long. V was cut by 1 base and J by 10 bases, with 8 bases left in between. Germline loops: CDR1 SNHLY, CDR2 FYNNEI. The study gave focal radiation plus ipilimumab CTLA-4 blockade to patients with chemo-refractory metastatic non-small-cell lung cancer. Repertoires were generated with immunoSEQ multiplex PCR, while TCRdb's copy carries only in-frame clones and drops some. Altogether around 44,000 clones are present, roughly three quarters being singletons, with the ten largest covering approximately 2.4%. The chain links TRBV2 to TRBJ2-7; D uncertain. The source material was peripheral blood, sampled from a patient treated with radiotherapy plus ipilimumab. This sequence was found in a human donor with non-small cell lung cancer whose response to radiotherapy plus ipilimumab could not be evaluated. The CDR3 region is CASSEERTQYF. The CDR3 nucleotides are TGTGCCAGCAGTGAAGAGCGTACCCAGTACTTC.